Here is one T cell receptor (beta chain) with its context. The antigen is unknown. Vbeta (60) and Jbeta (13) primers were used in the PCR. Generated by immunoSEQ multiplex PCR, the TCRdb table keeps only in-frame clones and is missing some. The sample has 85,000 to 100,000 clones; around 64% are singletons. The data are from a study of cytomegalovirus exposure and HLA in healthy donors. Turning to the study itself: Early released data had tens of millions of unique TCRs, all coming from HLA-typed donors. Study results and limitations: Earlier analysis looked at TCR beta V segments, and most were productive about 87% or about 30% of the time. The study flagged about 150 TCR beta chains as cytomegalovirus-associated.

The sequenced sample consisted of PBMCs. The TCR comes from a human donor in good health.

The CDR3 coding sequence is TGCGCCAGCAGCTTGGGGGCACAGGATCCTTATCAGCCCCAGCATTTT. Translation: CASSLGAQDPYQPQHF. The chain combines TRBV5-1 with TRBJ1-5, with a tentative D call TRBD1 (5 bases). The CDR3 loop spans 16 amino acids. Germline V gene data show CDR1 as SGHRS and CDR2 as YFSETQ. V was trimmed by 0 bases and J by 5 bases, leaving 15 bases between them.